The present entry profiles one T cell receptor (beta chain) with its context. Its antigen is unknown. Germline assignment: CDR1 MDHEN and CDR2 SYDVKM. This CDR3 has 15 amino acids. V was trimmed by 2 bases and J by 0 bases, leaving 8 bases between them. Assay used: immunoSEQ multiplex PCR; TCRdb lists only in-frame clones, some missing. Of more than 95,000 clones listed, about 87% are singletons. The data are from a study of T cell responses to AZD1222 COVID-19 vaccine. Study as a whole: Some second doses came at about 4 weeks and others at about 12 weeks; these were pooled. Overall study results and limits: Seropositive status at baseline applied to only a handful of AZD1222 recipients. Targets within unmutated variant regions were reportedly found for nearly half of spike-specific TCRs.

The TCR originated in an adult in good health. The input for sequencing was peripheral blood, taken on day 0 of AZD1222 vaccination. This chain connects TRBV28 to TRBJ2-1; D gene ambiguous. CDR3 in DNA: TGTGCCAGCAGTTTAACGATGACCTCCTACAATGAGCAGTTCTTC. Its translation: CASSLTMTSYNEQFF.